Below are 15 T cell receptor beta chains sequenced from a single sample in a study of blood T cell repertoires in COVID-19. The method was immunoSEQ multiplex PCR; TCRdb's version includes in-frame clones alone and lacks a portion of them. The repertoire holds roughly 500,000 clones, with roughly 89% as singletons. The sequenced material came from peripheral blood. These receptors all stem from a man aged 18 to 29 with COVID-19, enrolled during active disease.

The V and J genes are TRBV4-1 and TRBJ2-1, with TRBD2 identical over 10 bases. V shed 3 bases, J shed 0 bases, and the junction held 5 bases outside the gene matches. The CDR3 is made up of 17 amino acids. Germline loops: CDR1 MGHRA, CDR2 YSYEKL. CDR3 in amino acids: CASSHSLAGASYNEQFF. DNA for the CDR3: TGCGCCAGCAGCCATTCTCTAGCGGGGGCCTCCTACAATGAGCAGTTCTTC.

CDR3 sequence: CASSVGRTGGYEQYF. CDR3 bases: TGTGCCAGCAGCGTAGGTAGGACAGGGGGCTACGAGCAGTACTTC. The chain combines TRBV9 with TRBJ2-7; 10 bases are shared with TRBD1. Trimming cost V 0 bases and J 3 bases; bases outside gene matches: 3. Germline-derived CDR1 and CDR2 are SGDLS and YYNGEE. The CDR3 spans 15 residues. Variable domain in full (rest from reference TRBV9 and TRBJ2-7): DSGVTQTPKHLITATGQRVTLRCSPRSGDLSVYWYQQSLDQGLQFLIQYYNGEERAKGNILERFSAQQFPDLHSELNLSSLELGDSALYFCASSVGRTGGYEQYFGPGTRLTVT.

This chain connects TRBV27 to TRBJ2-2, with 9 bases aligning to TRBD2. The length of the CDR3 is 18 residues. Germline loops: CDR1 MNHEY, CDR2 SMNVEV (reference sequence). Germline trimming cut 6 bases from V and 0 bases from J; bases unmatched to any gene: 11. In DNA form, the CDR3 reads TGTGCCAGCAGCCACGGCCCAGCGGGGGGCGCGAACACCGGGGAGCTGTTTTTT. Translation: CASSHGPAGGANTGELFF.

The chain recombines TRBV11-2 with TRBJ2-7, with 9 bases that match TRBD2. V lost 2 bases and J lost 4; bases outside the gene matches: 6. CDR1 and CDR2 (germline): SGHAT, FQNNGV. The CDR3 totals 15 residues. The CDR3 loop reads CASSLLLAGIYEQYF. CDR3 nucleotide sequence: TGTGCCAGCAGCTTACTCCTAGCGGGAATTTACGAGCAGTACTTC.

The rearrangement joins TRBV11-2 to TRBJ2-3; D may be TRBD2 (6 bases). Germline-derived CDR1 and CDR2 are SGHAT and FQNNGV. Between the trimmed V and J ends, which lost 2 bases and 6 bases, there was a span of 9 bases. There are 13 residues in the CDR3. The CDR3 nucleotides read TGTGCCAGCAGCTTACGAGCGGGCGATACGCAGTATTTT. It translates to CASSLRAGDTQYF.

The chain carries TRBV3-1 (or the pseudogene TRBV3-2) and TRBJ1-6; 8 nucleotides match TRBD1. This CDR3 has 16 residues. The J segment lost 7 bases and the V segment lost 3 bases, leaving 8 bases of the junction unmatched. CDR1 and CDR2 (germline): LGHDT, YNNKEL (reference sequence). The CDR3 is CASSQPTGAINSPLHF. CDR3 nucleotides: TGTGCCAGCAGCCAGCCGACAGGGGCGATAAATTCACCCCTCCACTTT.

This chain joins TRBV5-1 and TRBJ2-3, with 7 bases aligning to TRBD2. The J segment lost 0 bases and the V segment lost 2 bases, leaving 3 bases of the junction unmatched. CDR3 size: 15 residues. Germline V lookup: CDR1 SGHRS, CDR2 YFSETQ. Here the CDR3 reads CASSLTSASTDTQYF. CDR3 in DNA: TGCGCCAGCAGCTTAACTAGCGCAAGCACAGATACGCAGTATTTT.

The rearrangement links TRBV2 to TRBJ2-1; 12 bases map to TRBD2. Germline trimming cut 7 bases from V and 7 bases from J; bases unmatched to any gene: 5. CDR1 and CDR2 (germline): SNHLY, FYNNEI. The CDR3 has 14 amino acids. The DNA of the CDR3 is TGTGCCAGCACTAGCGGGAGGGCCTGGAATGAGCAGTTCTTC. Residues: CASTSGRAWNEQFF. Complete variable domain (other parts from reference TRBV2 and TRBJ2-1): EPEVTQTPSHQVTQMGQEVILRCVPISNHLYFYWYRQILGQKVEFLVSFYNNEISEKSEIFDDQFSVERPDGSNFTLKIRSTKLEDSAMYFCASTSGRAWNEQFFGPGTRLTVL.

This clone has just one count. The V call is TRBV29-1, the J call TRBJ1-6; 9 positions match TRBD1. The J segment lost 7 bases and the V segment lost 5 bases, leaving 6 bases of the junction unmatched. The CDR3 loop spans 14 amino acids. Germline V gives CDR1 SQVTM, CDR2 ANQGSEA. DNA for the CDR3: TGCAGCGTTAAAGGAGGGACAGGGAATTCACCCCTCCACTTT. It encodes CSVKGGTGNSPLHF.

V usage is TRBV5-8 and J usage is TRBJ2-2; D might be TRBD1 (6 bases). Germline V gene sequence: CDR1 SGHTS, CDR2 YDEGEE. V gave up 4 bases and J gave up 6 bases, with 10 bases separating them. The CDR3 length is 13 residues. The CDR3 region is CASSPWGPGELFF. In DNA, the CDR3 is TGTGCCAGCAGCCCCTGGGGGCCCGGGGAGCTGTTTTTT.

This chain uses TRBV14 with TRBJ1-2; 11 bases are shared with TRBD1. This CDR3 has 14 residues. The V and J ends lost 5 bases and 7 bases, in that order; junction bases with no gene match: 6. Germline V gene sequence: CDR1 SGHDN, CDR2 FVKESK. CDR3 coding DNA: TGTGCCAGCAGCACCCGGACAGGGGGCTTTGGCTACACCTTC. Its translation is CASSTRTGGFGYTF.

The V call is TRBV11-2, the J call TRBJ2-1, with TRBD2 matching over 7 bases. The CDR3 totals 14 residues. With V trimmed by 7 bases and J by 3 bases, 6 bases remained unmatched. CDR1 is SGHAT, CDR2 FQNNGV, per germline. The CDR3 DNA reads TGTGCCAGCAACCACGGGAGGTACTACAATGAGCAGTTCTTC. The encoded protein is CASNHGRYYNEQFF.

This rearrangement joins TRBV18 to TRBJ2-2, with 8 bases fitting TRBD2. This CDR3 is 16 amino acids long. Germline assignment: CDR1 KGHSH and CDR2 LQKENI. The V and J ends lost 1 base and 1 base, in that order; junction bases with no gene match: 2. This CDR3 reads CASSPQGLGNTGELFF. The DNA of the CDR3 is TGTGCCAGCTCACCACAGGGACTAGGGAACACCGGGGAGCTGTTTTTT.

The V gene is TRBV7-9, the J gene TRBJ2-5; D not certain. Germline CDR1 is SEHNR and CDR2 is FQNEAQ (reference sequence). The V end lost 4 bases, the J end lost 2 bases, and 17 bases lay between the germline ends. The CDR3 covers 16 residues. CDR3 nucleotides: TGTGCCAGCAGCTCGCTAGGAGCTTGGCCTCAAGAGACCCAGTACTTC. Protein product: CASSSLGAWPQETQYF.

CDR3 bases: TGTGCCAGCAGCTCCCGGACAGGGGCCGGGGAGCTGTTTTTT. It yields the protein CASSSRTGAGELFF. V usage is TRBV9 and J usage is TRBJ2-2; 9 bases map to TRBD1. CDR3 length: 14 residues. The junction had 4 bases not matched to a gene; V was cut back by 4 bases and J by 6 bases. Germline V gene lookup returns CDR1 SGDLS and CDR2 YYNGEE.